These 23 T cell receptor beta chains came from one sample sequenced in a study of control samples from healthy donors and cancer patients. TCRdb keeps only in-frame clones here, not all; method: immunoSEQ multiplex PCR. The sample shows some 39,000 clones, 65% to 85% of them seen only once. The source material was PBMCs. These receptor sequences come from a woman aged 60-75 years with lung cancer.

This clone has a single count. The chain has TRBV6-5 and TRBJ2-2; D call uncertain. This CDR3 has 15 amino acids. Trimming took 2 bases from V and 1 from J, leaving 8 bases between them. The V gene's germline CDR1 is MNHEY and CDR2 SVGAGI. CDR3 loop: CASSYGDRNTGELFF. The CDR3 DNA is TGTGCCAGCAGTTACGGGGATCGGAACACCGGGGAGCTGTTTTTT.

The chain uses TRBV24-1 and TRBJ2-1; 7 bases line up with TRBD1. Germline loops: CDR1 KGHDR, CDR2 SFDVKD. With 4 bases clipped from V and 5 bases from J, the junction kept 10 bases outside the gene matches. This CDR3 contains 16 residues. The CDR3 DNA is TGTGCCACCAGTGACCCACAGGGGTCACCCCACAATGAGCAGTTCTTC. Protein product: CATSDPQGSPHNEQFF.

The chain links TRBV7-2 to TRBJ2-7, with 9 bases that match TRBD2. Germline CDR1 is SGHTA and CDR2 is FQGNSA. The CDR3 loop spans 15 amino acids. V shed 9 bases, J shed 1 base, and the junction held 10 bases outside the gene matches. CDR3 DNA sequence: TGTGCCAGTACCCCAAATGCGGGAGGGTCCTACGAGCAGTACTTC. Translated: CASTPNAGGSYEQYF.

This clone was detected only once. The rearrangement joins TRBV11-3 to TRBJ1-1; no definite D call. Per germline, CDR1 SGHNT and CDR2 YENEEA. V was cut by 5 bases and J by 8 bases, with 15 bases left in between. The CDR3 has 13 amino acids. CDR3 coding DNA: TGTGCCAGCAGCCTAGCGGGCAGCGGCGAAGCTTTCTTT. Translated, it gives CASSLAGSGEAFF.

This clone was counted once. The J gene is TRBJ1-1, the V gene TRBV27; D unresolved. Trimming cost V 5 bases and J 0 bases, with 16 bases left between them. CDR3 length: 16 residues. Germline loops: CDR1 MNHEY, CDR2 SMNVEV (reference sequence). For the CDR3, the DNA is TGTGCCAGCAGTCCTGGCCGGGCGATCATGAACACTGAAGCTTTCTTT. It is translated as CASSPGRAIMNTEAFF.

V gene TRBV10-3 combines with J gene TRBJ2-3, with D maybe TRBD2 (5 bases). The CDR3 is 14 amino acids. Germline lookup yields CDR1 ENHRY and CDR2 SYGVKD. Trimming pared 6 bases from V and 2 bases from J, leaving 12 bases between. CDR3 loop: CAISFSSTTDTQYF. DNA of the CDR3: TGTGCCATCAGCTTCTCTAGCACCACAGATACGCAGTATTTT.

The V gene is TRBV25-1, the J gene TRBJ1-1, with D perhaps matching TRBD1 (5 bases). The V and J ends lost 5 bases and 2 bases respectively, with 9 bases between them. The CDR3 consists of 13 residues. Looked up from germline, CDR1 is MGHDK and CDR2 is SYGVNS. The CDR3 loop is CASSLDTNTEAFF. CDR3 in DNA: TGTGCCAGCAGTTTGGACACCAACACTGAAGCTTTCTTT.

This clone was counted once. Here the CDR3 reads CASSPFDRASYEQYF. CDR3 nucleotide sequence: TGTGCCAGCAGTCCGTTTGACAGGGCCTCCTACGAGCAGTACTTC. V gene TRBV6-5 combines with J gene TRBJ2-7; 7 nucleotides line up with TRBD1. The germline gives CDR1 MNHEY, CDR2 SVGAGI. With 5 bases clipped from V and 0 bases from J, the junction kept 7 bases outside the gene matches. This CDR3 region has 15 residues.

The V gene is TRBV18, the J gene TRBJ1-3, with D uncertain. Germline V gene data show CDR1 as KGHSH and CDR2 as LQKENI. The CDR3 covers 16 residues. The V gene lost 3 bases and the J gene lost 4 bases, with 16 bases spanning the gap. Here the CDR3 DNA reads TGTGCCAGCTCACCGGACGGTGAACTCTCCGGAAACACCATATATTTT. This sequence encodes CASSPDGELSGNTIYF.

This clone showed up just a few times. The V and J genes are TRBV12-3 or TRBV12-4 and TRBJ1-3, with D uncertain. The V and J ends lost 7 bases and 3 bases respectively, with 7 bases between them. The CDR3 runs 12 residues. The CDR3 reads CASKGLGNTIYF. The CDR3 nucleotides are TGTGCCAGCAAGGGCCTTGGAAACACCATATATTTT.

V is TRBV10-2 and J is TRBJ2-7, with D perhaps TRBD1 (6 bases). The CDR3 is 15 amino acids. Trimming left V 5 bases short and J 1 base short, with 15 bases between. CDR1 and CDR2 (germline): WSHSY, SAAADI. The CDR3 is CASSIGGAGSYEQYF. CDR3 nucleotide sequence: TGCGCCAGCAGTATTGGGGGCGCAGGATCCTACGAGCAGTACTTC.

This rearrangement joins TRBV6-5 to TRBJ1-6; D is perhaps TRBD1 (5 bases). V was shortened by 6 bases and J by 6 bases, with 12 bases between the two germline ends. The germline gives CDR1 MNHEY, CDR2 SVGAGI. The CDR3 is 14 residues long. The CDR3 DNA is TGTGCCAGCAGAGCCGGGACCGCTAATTCACCCCTCCACTTT. Translation: CASRAGTANSPLHF.

The J gene is TRBJ2-5, the V gene TRBV5-1; the match to TRBD2 covers 7 bases. The V segment lost 1 base and the J segment 2 bases; nucleotides outside the gene matches: 11. Germline V CDR1 and CDR2: SGHRS, YFSETQ. This CDR3 spans 17 amino acids. CDR3 DNA sequence: TGCGCCAGCAGCTTGTTCATATCGGGGGAGGGGCAAGAGACCCAGTACTTC. It is translated as CASSLFISGEGQETQYF.

The chain combines TRBV4-1 with TRBJ2-3, with no clear D. CDR1 is MGHRA, CDR2 YSYEKL, per germline. The ends were cut back, 1 base at V and 6 bases at J, with 17 bases in the middle. CDR3 length equals 16 residues. CDR3 DNA sequence: TGCGCCAGCAGCCAAGTTCCGCCTCCCGGTGGGGATACGCAGTATTTT. Amino acid sequence: CASSQVPPPGGDTQYF.

The chain recombines TRBV7-3 with TRBJ2-7; D might be TRBD1 (5 bases). V was trimmed by 4 bases and J by 2 bases, leaving 9 bases between them. This CDR3 comprises 13 residues. The germline V gene encodes CDR1 SGHTA and CDR2 FQGTGA. CDR3 sequence (DNA): TGTGCCAGCAGCTCACAGGTCACCTACGAGCAGTACTTC. This sequence encodes CASSSQVTYEQYF.

The V gene is TRBV10-3, the J gene TRBJ2-7; 8 bases line up with TRBD1. Germline loops: CDR1 ENHRY, CDR2 SYGVKD. V shed 6 bases and J 3 bases; nucleotides not matched to a gene: 4. This CDR3 spans 13 amino acids. The CDR3 loop is CAIRETGVYEQYF. Here the CDR3 DNA reads TGTGCCATCAGGGAGACAGGGGTCTACGAGCAGTACTTC.

The chain has TRBV30 and TRBJ1-5; D not certain. Per the germline V gene, CDR1 is GTSNPN and CDR2 is SVGIG (reference sequence). Trimming cost V 2 bases and J 9 bases, with 11 bases left between them. The CDR3 contains 12 residues. Written as DNA, the CDR3 is TGTGCCTGGAGTCGAACCGTCGGGCCCCAGCATTTT. Amino acid sequence: CAWSRTVGPQHF.

J is TRBJ2-1 and V is TRBV6-1; D remains ambiguous. CDR3 length: 13 residues. The V and J ends lost 2 bases and 3 bases respectively, with 5 bases between them. Germline V gene data show CDR1 as MNHNS and CDR2 as SASEGT. The CDR3 DNA reads TGTGCCAGCAGTGAAATCGGCTACAATGAGCAGTTCTTC. It is translated as CASSEIGYNEQFF.

This chain joins TRBV30 and TRBJ1-1, with unresolved D. CDR3 length equals 13 residues. Trimming took off 2 bases at V and 0 bases at J, with 7 bases between the two ends. Per the germline V gene, CDR1 is GTSNPN and CDR2 is SVGIG (reference sequence). The CDR3 DNA follows: TGTGCCTGGAGTACCCTCATGAACACTGAAGCTTTCTTT. Translated: CAWSTLMNTEAFF.

This clone was observed a few times. This chain links TRBV5-6 with TRBJ1-2; the D gene is possibly TRBD1 (6 bases). CDR1 is SGHDT, CDR2 YYEEEE, per germline. This CDR3 contains 16 residues. V was shortened by 4 bases and J by 0 bases, with 16 bases between the two germline ends. The CDR3 is CASSMKDSRANYGYTF. CDR3 coding DNA: TGTGCCAGCAGCATGAAGGACAGTCGAGCTAACTATGGCTACACCTTC.

The chain combines TRBV9 with TRBJ2-6; 9 bases agree with TRBD1. The length of the CDR3 is 18 residues. V was clipped by 3 bases and J by 2 bases; unmatched bases: 9. The germline V gene has CDR1 SGDLS and CDR2 YYNGEE. In DNA form, the CDR3 reads TGTGCCAGCAGCGCTTTGACAGGGGGAGTGGCTGGGGCCAACGTCCTGACTTTC. It encodes CASSALTGGVAGANVLTF.

V gene TRBV20-1 combines with J gene TRBJ1-1; D gene unclear. There are 8 residues in the CDR3. V was clipped by 3 bases and J by 9 bases, with 2 bases between them. The germline CDR1 and CDR2 sequences are DFQATT and SNEGSKA (reference sequence). The CDR3 DNA is TGCAGTGCTAGTCAAGCTTTCTTT. Protein: CSASQAFF.

CDR3 in DNA: TGTGCCAGCAGTTACTTGTCCTTAGGTGAAAAACTGTTTTTT. It codes for CASSYLSLGEKLFF. This chain uses TRBV6-5 with TRBJ1-4; D remains ambiguous. The germline V gene has CDR1 MNHEY and CDR2 SVGAGI. The CDR3 length is 14 residues. V was trimmed by 1 base and J by 7 bases, leaving 10 bases between them.